What follows are 21 T cell receptor beta chains derived from one specimen sequenced in a study of Tregs in tolerant kidney transplant recipients. TCRdb's copy holds only in-frame clones and misses some; the assay was immunoSEQ multiplex PCR. The sample holds 110,000 or so clones, roughly 90% seen once. Sequences were derived from CD4+ T cells from blood, sampled before the transplant. Receptors originate from a human donor who received a combined kidney and bone marrow transplant.

The CDR3: CATALFDSHYEQYF. The CDR3 DNA follows: TGTGCCACCGCCCTCTTTGACAGCCACTACGAGCAGTACTTC. This rearrangement joins TRBV10-3 to TRBJ2-7, with D possibly TRBD1 on 5 matching bases. This CDR3 region has 14 residues. V gave up 10 bases and J gave up 3 bases, with 19 bases separating them. The germline V gene encodes CDR1 ENHRY and CDR2 SYGVKD.

The rearrangement uses TRBV5-1 and TRBJ1-1; tentatively, D is TRBD1 (5 bases). Germline values: CDR1 SGHRS, CDR2 YFSETQ. Trimming cost V 4 bases and J 1 base, with 14 bases left between them. The CDR3 sequence is 15 residues long. The CDR3 DNA is TGCGCCAGCAGCCCTACTCGGGGGAGGAACACTGAAGCTTTCTTT. This translates into CASSPTRGRNTEAFF.

CDR3 sequence: CASSAMGQGYEKLFF. The CDR3 bases are TGTGCCAGCAGTGCTATGGGACAGGGATACGAAAAACTGTTTTTT. This chain connects TRBV6-1 to TRBJ1-4; 9 bases fit TRBD1. CDR1 is MNHNS, CDR2 SASEGT, per germline. This CDR3 is built from 15 residues. Trimming at V came to 4 bases and at J to 8 bases, leaving 8 bases not matched to a gene.

As concerns this clone: Within the sample, other DNA sequences also encode this same CDR3. The rearrangement links TRBV28 to TRBJ2-7, with 9 nucleotides matching TRBD2. The germline V gene has CDR1 MDHEN and CDR2 SYDVKM. The CDR3 contains 13 residues. The trim removed 6 bases at V and 3 bases at J, leaving 3 bases unmatched. The CDR3 nucleotides read TGTGCCAGCAGCTTTAGCGGGAGCTACGAGCAGTACTTC. Translated, it gives CASSFSGSYEQYF.

The V gene is TRBV29-1, the J gene TRBJ2-7, with 9 bases matching TRBD2. The CDR3 runs to 14 residues. Trimming cost V 4 bases and J 2 bases; bases outside gene matches: 6. The germline CDR1 and CDR2 sequences are SQVTM and ANQGSEA. The CDR3, as DNA: TGCAGCGTTGCGCGGGGGGGAGGGACCTACGAGCAGTACTTC. It translates to CSVARGGGTYEQYF.

The chain carries TRBV7-8 and TRBJ1-5; 7 bases agree with TRBD1. In germline, CDR1 is SGHVS, CDR2 FQNEAQ. The CDR3 is 15 amino acids. The trim removed 0 bases at V and 1 base at J, leaving 0 bases unmatched. DNA for the CDR3: TGTGCCAGCAGCTTAGCGACAGGGAGCAATCAGCCCCAGCATTTT. Amino acid sequence: CASSLATGSNQPQHF.

In DNA form, the CDR3 reads TGCGCCAGCAGCTTGGGGAGCGGGGGGTATACAGATACGCAGTATTTT. This codes for CASSLGSGGYTDTQYF. V gene TRBV5-1 combines with J gene TRBJ2-3; 9 bases fit TRBD2. CDR1 SGHRS and CDR2 YFSETQ come from the germline V gene. J lost 3 bases, V lost 0 bases, and 5 bases had no gene match. The CDR3 is made up of 16 amino acids.

As DNA, the CDR3 is TGTGCCAGCAGCGTAGCCGGGGTTGATATGTATACGCAGTATTTT. This encodes CASSVAGVDMYTQYF. The chain recombines TRBV9 with TRBJ2-3; possible D gene TRBD2, 5 bases. Trimming pared 0 bases from V and 7 bases from J, leaving 15 bases between. The CDR3 covers 15 residues. Germline loops: CDR1 SGDLS, CDR2 YYNGEE. The full variable domain, with the rest looked up from reference TRBV9 and TRBJ2-3, is DSGVTQTPKHLITATGQRVTLRCSPRSGDLSVYWYQQSLDQGLQFLIQYYNGEERAKGNILERFSAQQFPDLHSELNLSSLELGDSALYFCASSVAGVDMYTQYFGPGTRLTVL.

The genes are TRBV29-1 and TRBJ2-5; 9 bases fit TRBD1. The germline V gene encodes CDR1 SQVTM and CDR2 ANQGSEA. V trimming: 7 bases; J trimming: 1 base; junction bases outside the gene matches: 4. There are 13 residues in the CDR3. The CDR3 DNA is TGCAGCGCCGGGACAGGGCCCCAAGAGACCCAGTACTTC. The encoded protein is CSAGTGPQETQYF.

The V gene is TRBV7-2, the J gene TRBJ1-4; TRBD1 is a possible D gene (6 bases). This CDR3 is built from 14 residues. Germline loops: CDR1 SGHTA, CDR2 FQGNSA. Trimming pared 3 bases from V and 8 bases from J, leaving 13 bases between. For the CDR3, the DNA is TGTGCCAGCAGCTTGACGGGGGGCAGAGAAAAACTGTTTTTT. Its translation: CASSLTGGREKLFF. Drawing the rest from reference TRBV7-2 and TRBJ1-4, the complete variable domain is GAGVSQSPSNKVTEKGKDVELRCDPISGHTALYWYRQSLGQGLEFLIYFQGNSAPDKSGLPSDRFSAERTGGSVSTLTIQRTQQEDSAVYLCASSLTGGREKLFFGSGTQLSVL.

The chain links TRBV6-5 to TRBJ1-1; D possibly corresponds to TRBD1 (5 bases). CDR1 is MNHEY, CDR2 SVGAGI, per germline. The V and J ends lost 6 bases and 9 bases respectively, with 14 bases between them. The CDR3 contains 12 residues. The CDR3 region has the DNA TGTGCCAGCAGGAAAAGGGGCAATCAAGCTTTCTTT. Its protein is CASRKRGNQAFF.

This clone has just one count. The chain is built from TRBV27 and TRBJ1-6, with D possibly TRBD1 on 5 matching bases. The CDR3 is made up of 15 amino acids. V was trimmed by 3 bases and J by 5 bases, leaving 11 bases between them. Germline V gives CDR1 MNHEY, CDR2 SMNVEV (reference sequence). CDR3 in amino acids: CASSFRTINNSPLHF. The CDR3 nucleotides read TGTGCCAGCAGTTTCCGGACAATTAATAATTCACCCCTCCACTTT.

V gene TRBV6-1 combines with J gene TRBJ1-2; D unclear. CDR3 length equals 15 residues. Germline loops: CDR1 MNHNS, CDR2 SASEGT. V was pared by 8 bases and J by 0 bases, with 16 bases between. The CDR3 region is CASRVREGTNYGYTF. As DNA, the CDR3 is TGTGCCAGCCGGGTCCGAGAGGGCACTAACTATGGCTACACCTTC.

The chain combines TRBV6-1 with TRBJ2-1, with 9 bases matching TRBD1. The germline V gene encodes CDR1 MNHNS and CDR2 SASEGT. The CDR3 spans 12 residues. Losses at the gene ends were 4 bases for V and 10 bases for J; bases not matched to a gene: 2. This chain's CDR3 is CASSATGGEQFF. The CDR3 bases are TGTGCCAGCAGTGCCACAGGGGGCGAGCAGTTCTTC.

This clone was picked up one time. J is TRBJ2-5 and V is TRBV19; D not resolved. Trimming pared 2 bases from V and 0 bases from J, leaving 7 bases between. CDR1 and CDR2 from the germline V gene are LNHDA and SQIVND (reference sequence). This CDR3 spans 14 amino acids. The chain's CDR3 is CASSIRAYQETQYF. CDR3 DNA: TGTGCCAGTAGTATAAGAGCGTACCAAGAGACCCAGTACTTC.

The chain links TRBV6-4 to TRBJ2-3, with 8 nucleotides matching TRBD2. The CDR3 has 15 amino acids. V lost 6 bases to trimming and J lost 4 bases; unmatched junction nucleotides: 9. Germline V gives CDR1 MRHNA, CDR2 SNTAGT. The CDR3 spells CASSDRGGGADTQYF. In DNA form, the CDR3 reads TGTGCCAGCAGCGATCGGGGGGGCGGGGCAGATACGCAGTATTTT.

V is TRBV6-5 and J is TRBJ2-3; 7 nucleotides match TRBD2. Germline V gene lookup returns CDR1 MNHEY and CDR2 SVGAGI. The ends lost 0 bases at V and 1 base at J; junction bases unmatched: 4. CDR3 length: 16 residues. CDR3 in amino acids: CASSYSMGGGTDTQYF. CDR3 bases: TGTGCCAGCAGTTACTCGATGGGAGGGGGCACAGATACGCAGTATTTT.

The chain has TRBV28 and TRBJ2-7; 7 nucleotides match TRBD2. From germline, CDR1 is MDHEN and CDR2 SYDVKM. This CDR3 is 16 amino acids long. The V segment lost 3 bases and the J segment 0 bases; nucleotides outside the gene matches: 8. Here the CDR3 DNA reads TGTGCCAGCAGTTTTACGTTAGCGGGCCTCTCCTACGAGCAGTACTTC. Amino acid sequence: CASSFTLAGLSYEQYF.

The chain has TRBV18 and TRBJ1-4; D ambiguous. Germline assignment: CDR1 KGHSH and CDR2 LQKENI. V was shortened by 6 bases and J by 5 bases, with 16 bases between the two germline ends. The CDR3 extends over 15 amino acids. The CDR3 reads CASSGQLMGNEKLFF. CDR3 bases: TGTGCCAGCTCCGGCCAGTTGATGGGCAATGAAAAACTGTTTTTT.

The chain couples TRBV7-2 to TRBJ1-2; a weak D match, TRBD1 (5 bases). V was pared by 1 base and J by 1 base, with 7 bases between. Germline V lookup: CDR1 SGHTA, CDR2 FQGNSA. The CDR3 is 14 amino acids. The CDR3 loop is CASSLGTLNYGYTF. The CDR3 DNA reads as TGTGCCAGCAGCTTAGGGACACTTAACTATGGCTACACCTTC.

CDR3 nucleotide sequence: TGCGCCAGCAGTGAGCGGGAGGCCTATGGCTACACCTTC. This encodes CASSEREAYGYTF. The rearrangement links TRBV10-2 to TRBJ1-2, with D unresolved. Trimming stripped 2 bases from V and 4 bases from J, with 8 bases between. Germline assignment: CDR1 WSHSY and CDR2 SAAADI. There are 13 residues in the CDR3.